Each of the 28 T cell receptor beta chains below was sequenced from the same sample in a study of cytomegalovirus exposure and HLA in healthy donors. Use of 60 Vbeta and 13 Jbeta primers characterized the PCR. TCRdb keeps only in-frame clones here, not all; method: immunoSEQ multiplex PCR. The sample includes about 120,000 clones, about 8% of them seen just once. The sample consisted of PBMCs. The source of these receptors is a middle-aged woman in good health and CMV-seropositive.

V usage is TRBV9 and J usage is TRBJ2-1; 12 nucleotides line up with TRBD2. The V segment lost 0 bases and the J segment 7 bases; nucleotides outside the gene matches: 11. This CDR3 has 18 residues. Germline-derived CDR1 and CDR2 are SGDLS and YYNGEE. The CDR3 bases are TGTGCCAGCAGCGTAGATTCTAGCGGGGGGGCTGTTGGAAATGAGCAGTTCTTC. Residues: CASSVDSSGGAVGNEQFF.

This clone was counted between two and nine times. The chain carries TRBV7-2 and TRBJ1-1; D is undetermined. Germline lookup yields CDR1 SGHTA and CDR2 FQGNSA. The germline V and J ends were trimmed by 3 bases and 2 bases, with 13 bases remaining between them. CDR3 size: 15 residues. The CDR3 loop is CASSFSGLSNTEAFF. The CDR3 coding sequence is TGTGCCAGCAGCTTTTCCGGTCTCTCAAACACTGAAGCTTTCTTT.

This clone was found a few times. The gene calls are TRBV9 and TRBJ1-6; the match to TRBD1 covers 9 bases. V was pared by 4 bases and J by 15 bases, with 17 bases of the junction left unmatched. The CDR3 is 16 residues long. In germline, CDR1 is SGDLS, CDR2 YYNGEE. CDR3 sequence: CASSSSGGTGLIHLHF. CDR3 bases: TGTGCCAGCAGCTCCAGTGGTGGGACAGGGCTAATCCACCTCCACTTT. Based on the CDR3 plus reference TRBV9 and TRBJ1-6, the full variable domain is DSGVTQTPKHLITATGQRVTLRCSPRSGDLSVYWYQQSLDQGLQFLIQYYNGEERAKGNILERFSAQQFPDLHSELNLSSLELGDSALYFCASSSSGGTGLIHLHFGNGTRLTVT.

The chain's CDR3 is CASSLRDTLNTEAFF. The DNA of the CDR3 is TGTGCCAGCAGCCTCCGGGACACCTTGAACACTGAAGCTTTCTTT. This sequence joins TRBV6-5 and TRBJ1-1; perhaps TRBD1 as D (6 bases). Germline values: CDR1 MNHEY, CDR2 SVGAGI. The CDR3 has 15 amino acids. V was trimmed by 6 bases and J by 0 bases, leaving 14 bases between them.

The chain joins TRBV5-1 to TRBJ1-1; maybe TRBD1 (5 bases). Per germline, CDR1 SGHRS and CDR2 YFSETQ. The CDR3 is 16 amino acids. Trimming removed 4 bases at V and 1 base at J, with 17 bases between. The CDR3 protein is CASSPTGRQPNTEAFF. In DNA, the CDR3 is TGCGCCAGCAGCCCAACAGGCCGCCAGCCGAACACTGAAGCTTTCTTT.

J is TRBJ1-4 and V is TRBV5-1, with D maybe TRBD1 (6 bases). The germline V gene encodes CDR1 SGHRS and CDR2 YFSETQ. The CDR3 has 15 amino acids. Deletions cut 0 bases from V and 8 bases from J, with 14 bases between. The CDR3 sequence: CASSLARGLSEKLFF. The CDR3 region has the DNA TGCGCCAGCAGCTTGGCCAGGGGTCTATCGGAAAAACTGTTTTTT.

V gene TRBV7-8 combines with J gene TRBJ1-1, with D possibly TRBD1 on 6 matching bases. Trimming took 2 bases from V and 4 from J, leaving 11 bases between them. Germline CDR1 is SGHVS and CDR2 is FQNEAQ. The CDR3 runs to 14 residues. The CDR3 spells CASSLITGTTEAFF. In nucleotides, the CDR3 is TGTGCCAGCAGCTTAATAACAGGGACCACTGAAGCTTTCTTT.

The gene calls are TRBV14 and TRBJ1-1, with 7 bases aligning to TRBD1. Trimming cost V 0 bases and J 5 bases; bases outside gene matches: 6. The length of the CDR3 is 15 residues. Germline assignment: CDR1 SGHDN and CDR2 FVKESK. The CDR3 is CASSQERGRRTEAFF. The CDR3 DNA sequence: TGTGCCAGCAGCCAAGAAAGGGGGCGCCGTACTGAAGCTTTCTTT.

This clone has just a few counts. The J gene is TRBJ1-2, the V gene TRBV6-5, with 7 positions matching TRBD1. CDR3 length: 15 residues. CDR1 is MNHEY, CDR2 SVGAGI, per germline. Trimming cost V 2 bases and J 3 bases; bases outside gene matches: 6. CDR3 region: CASSYGGTVHYGYTF. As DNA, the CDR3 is TGTGCCAGCAGTTACGGCGGGACAGTTCACTATGGCTACACCTTC.

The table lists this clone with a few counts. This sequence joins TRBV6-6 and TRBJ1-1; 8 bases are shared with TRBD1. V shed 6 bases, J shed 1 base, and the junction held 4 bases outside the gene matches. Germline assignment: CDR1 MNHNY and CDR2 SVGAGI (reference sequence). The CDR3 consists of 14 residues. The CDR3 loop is CASRRQGTNTEAFF. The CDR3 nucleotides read TGTGCCAGCAGGCGACAGGGGACGAACACTGAAGCTTTCTTT.

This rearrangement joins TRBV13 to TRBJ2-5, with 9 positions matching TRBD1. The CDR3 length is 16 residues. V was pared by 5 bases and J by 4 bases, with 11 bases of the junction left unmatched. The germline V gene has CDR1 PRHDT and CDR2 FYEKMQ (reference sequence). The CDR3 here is CASSPSDRGGVETQYF. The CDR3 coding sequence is TGTGCCAGCAGCCCGTCCGACAGGGGGGGGGTAGAGACCCAGTACTTC.

The CDR3 region is CASSLFASAAGLAFNEQYF. DNA of the CDR3: TGTGCCAGCAGTTTATTCGCTTCCGCGGCGGGACTAGCATTCAACGAGCAGTACTTC. The rearrangement uses TRBV27 and TRBJ2-7; 9 bases match TRBD2. Trimming cost V 1 base and J 5 bases; bases outside gene matches: 18. The CDR3 has 19 residues. Germline CDR1 reads MNHEY; CDR2 reads SMNVEV (reference sequence).

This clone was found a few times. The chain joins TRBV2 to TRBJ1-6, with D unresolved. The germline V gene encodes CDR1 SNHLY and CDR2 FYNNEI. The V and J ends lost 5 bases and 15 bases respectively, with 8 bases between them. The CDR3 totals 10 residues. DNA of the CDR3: TGTGCCAGCAGTCCGGGTCACCTCCACTTT. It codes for CASSPGHLHF.

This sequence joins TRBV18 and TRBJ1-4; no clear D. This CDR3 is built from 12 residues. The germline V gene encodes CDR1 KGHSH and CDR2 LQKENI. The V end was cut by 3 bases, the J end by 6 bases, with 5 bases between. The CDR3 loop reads CASSPEHEKLFF. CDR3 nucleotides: TGTGCCAGCTCACCGGAGCATGAAAAACTGTTTTTT.

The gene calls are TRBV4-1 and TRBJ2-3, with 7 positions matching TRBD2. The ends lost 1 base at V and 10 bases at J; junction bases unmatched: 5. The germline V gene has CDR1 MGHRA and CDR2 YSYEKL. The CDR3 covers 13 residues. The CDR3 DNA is TGCGCCAGCAGCCAAGTTCTGGCGGGGGCGCAGTATTTT. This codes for CASSQVLAGAQYF.

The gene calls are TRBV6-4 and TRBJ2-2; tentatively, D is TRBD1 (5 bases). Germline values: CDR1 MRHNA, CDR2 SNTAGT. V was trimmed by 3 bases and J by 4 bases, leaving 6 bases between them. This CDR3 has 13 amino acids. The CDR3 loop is CASSETGTGELFF. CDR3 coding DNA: TGTGCCAGCAGTGAAACAGGCACCGGGGAGCTGTTTTTT.

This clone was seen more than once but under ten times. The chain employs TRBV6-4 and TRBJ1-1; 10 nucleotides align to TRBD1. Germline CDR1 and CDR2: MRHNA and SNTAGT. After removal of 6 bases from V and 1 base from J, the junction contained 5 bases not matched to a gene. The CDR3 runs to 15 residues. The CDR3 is CASRPRQGANTEAFF. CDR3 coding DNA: TGTGCCAGCAGACCCAGACAGGGGGCGAACACTGAAGCTTTCTTT.

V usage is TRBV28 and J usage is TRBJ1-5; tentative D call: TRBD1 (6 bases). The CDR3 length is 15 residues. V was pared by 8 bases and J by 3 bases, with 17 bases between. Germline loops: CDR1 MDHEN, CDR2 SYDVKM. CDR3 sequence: CASHDPGGFNQPQHF. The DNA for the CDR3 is TGTGCCAGCCACGACCCTGGGGGCTTCAATCAGCCCCAGCATTTT. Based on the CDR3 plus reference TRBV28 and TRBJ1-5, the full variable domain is DVKVTQSSRYLVKRTGEKVFLECVQDMDHENMFWYRQDPGLGLRLIYFSYDVKMKEKGDIPEGYSVSREKKERFSLILESASTNQTSMYLCASHDPGGFNQPQHFGDGTRLSIL.

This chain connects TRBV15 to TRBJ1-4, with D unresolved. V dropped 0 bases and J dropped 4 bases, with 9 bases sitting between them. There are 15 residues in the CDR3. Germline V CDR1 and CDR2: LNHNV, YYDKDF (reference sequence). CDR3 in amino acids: CATSRDGEGNEKLFF. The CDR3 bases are TGTGCCACCAGCAGAGATGGGGAGGGTAATGAAAAACTGTTTTTT.

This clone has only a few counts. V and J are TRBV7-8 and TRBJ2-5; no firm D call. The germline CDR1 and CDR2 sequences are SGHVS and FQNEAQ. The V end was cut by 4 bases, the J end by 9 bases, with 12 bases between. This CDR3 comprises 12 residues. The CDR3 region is CASSSPSSAQYF. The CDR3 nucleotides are TGTGCCAGCAGCTCCCCGTCGTCCGCCCAGTACTTC.

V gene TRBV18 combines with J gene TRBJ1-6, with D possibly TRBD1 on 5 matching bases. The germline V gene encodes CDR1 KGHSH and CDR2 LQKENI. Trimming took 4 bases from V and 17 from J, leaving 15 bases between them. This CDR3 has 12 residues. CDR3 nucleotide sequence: TGTGCCAGCTCACGGGGGGACCTCACGATCCACTTT. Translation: CASSRGDLTIHF.

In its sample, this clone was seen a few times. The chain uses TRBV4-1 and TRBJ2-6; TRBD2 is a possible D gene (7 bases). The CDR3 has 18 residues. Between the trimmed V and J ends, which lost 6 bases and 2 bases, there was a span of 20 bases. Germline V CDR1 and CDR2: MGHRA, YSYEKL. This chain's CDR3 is CASRKVGGAFAGANVLTF. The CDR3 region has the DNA TGCGCCAGCAGAAAGGTGGGGGGGGCGTTCGCTGGGGCCAACGTCCTGACTTTC.

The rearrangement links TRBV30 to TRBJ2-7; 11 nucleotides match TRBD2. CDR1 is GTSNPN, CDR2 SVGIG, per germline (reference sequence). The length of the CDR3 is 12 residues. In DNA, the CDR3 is TGTGCTGTAGCGGGGGGGACGGACGAGCAGTACTTC. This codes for CAVAGGTDEQYF. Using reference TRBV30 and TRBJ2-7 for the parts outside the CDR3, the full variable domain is SQTIHQWPATLVQPVGSPLSLECTVEGTSNPNLYWYRQAAGRGLQLLFYSVGIGQISSEVPQNLSASRPQDRQFILSSKKLLLSDSGFYLCAVAGGTDEQYFGPGTRLTVT.

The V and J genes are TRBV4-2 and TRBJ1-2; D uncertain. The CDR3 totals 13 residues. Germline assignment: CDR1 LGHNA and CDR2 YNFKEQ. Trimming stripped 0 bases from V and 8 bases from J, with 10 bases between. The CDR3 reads CASSQESGTGYTF. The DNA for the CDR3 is TGTGCCAGCAGCCAAGAATCGGGAACGGGCTACACCTTC.

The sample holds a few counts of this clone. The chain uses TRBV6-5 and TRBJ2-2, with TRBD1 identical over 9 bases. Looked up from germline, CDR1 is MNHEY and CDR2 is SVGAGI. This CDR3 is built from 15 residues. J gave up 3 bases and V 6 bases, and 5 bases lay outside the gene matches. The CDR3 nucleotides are TGTGCCAGCAGAAGGGACAGGGAACACACCGGGGAGCTGTTTTTT. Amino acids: CASRRDREHTGELFF.

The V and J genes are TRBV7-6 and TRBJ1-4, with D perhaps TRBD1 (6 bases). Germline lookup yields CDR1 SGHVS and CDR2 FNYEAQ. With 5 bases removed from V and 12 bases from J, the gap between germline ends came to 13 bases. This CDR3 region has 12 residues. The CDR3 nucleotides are TGTGCCAGCAGCACTAGGACAGAAGAACTGTTTTTT. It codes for CASSTRTEELFF.

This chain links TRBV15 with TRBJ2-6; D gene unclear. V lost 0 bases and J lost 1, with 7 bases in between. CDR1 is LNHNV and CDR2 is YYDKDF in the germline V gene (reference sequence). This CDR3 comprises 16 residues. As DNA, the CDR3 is TGTGCCACCAGCAGAGATAGAGTTTCTGGGGCCAACGTCCTGACTTTC. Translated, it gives CATSRDRVSGANVLTF.

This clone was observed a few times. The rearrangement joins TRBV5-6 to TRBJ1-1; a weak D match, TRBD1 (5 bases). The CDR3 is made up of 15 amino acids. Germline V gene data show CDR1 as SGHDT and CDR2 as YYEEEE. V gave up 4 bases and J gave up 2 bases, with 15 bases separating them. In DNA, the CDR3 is TGTGCCAGCAGCCGGGGGTTCGGACTAAACACTGAAGCTTTCTTT. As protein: CASSRGFGLNTEAFF.